Following are 27 T cell receptor beta chains from one sample sequenced in a study of blood T cell repertoires in COVID-19. Clones were read by immunoSEQ multiplex PCR, and TCRdb kept only the in-frame ones, dropping some. The data hold 110,000 to 150,000 clones, with 80% observed a single time. Sequenced input: peripheral blood. These receptors all come from a man between 65 and 79 years old who had recovered from COVID-19.

The chain joins TRBV6-5 to TRBJ2-2, with 9 bases matching TRBD1. The trim removed 6 bases at V and 5 bases at J, leaving 7 bases unmatched. Per germline, CDR1 MNHEY and CDR2 SVGAGI. The CDR3 has 15 residues. DNA for the CDR3: TGTGCCAGCAGCCCCTCCGACAGGGGGACCGGGGAGCTGTTTTTT. Protein sequence: CASSPSDRGTGELFF.

This clone has only a few counts. The V gene is TRBV6-1, the J gene TRBJ1-2; a possible D gene is TRBD1 (6 bases). Germline V gene data show CDR1 as MNHNS and CDR2 as SASEGT. The CDR3 consists of 14 residues. The V gene lost 0 bases and the J gene lost 8 bases, with 13 bases spanning the gap. This chain's CDR3 is CASSEARAGEGYTF. In DNA, the CDR3 is TGTGCCAGCAGTGAAGCGAGGGCAGGGGAAGGCTACACCTTC.

This clone has just one count. V is TRBV18 and J is TRBJ2-7; 9 nucleotides line up with TRBD1. The CDR3 is 12 amino acids. CDR1 is KGHSH, CDR2 LQKENI, per germline. The V and J ends lost 10 bases and 6 bases, in that order; junction bases with no gene match: 7. In nucleotides, the CDR3 is TGTGCCACCCGGACAGGGGAGCCCGAGCAGTACTTC. Translation gives CATRTGEPEQYF.

Only a few counts were recorded for this clone. This chain links TRBV11-2 with TRBJ1-2; tentatively, D is TRBD1 (5 bases). The CDR3 contains 15 residues. Germline V lookup: CDR1 SGHAT, CDR2 FQNNGV. The V gene lost 8 bases and the J gene lost 0 bases, with 16 bases spanning the gap. For the CDR3, the DNA is TGTGCCAGCGGGCGGGGGTCTCGGGCTAACTATGGCTACACCTTC. This encodes CASGRGSRANYGYTF.

CDR3 in amino acids: CASSLSQAAGELFF. DNA for the CDR3: TGTGCCAGCAGTTTATCCCAGGCCGCCGGGGAGCTGTTTTTT. The chain employs TRBV27 and TRBJ2-2; D unclear. Looked up from germline, CDR1 is MNHEY and CDR2 is SMNVEV (reference sequence). The CDR3 totals 14 residues. Trimming pared 0 bases from V and 6 bases from J, leaving 8 bases between.

J is TRBJ1-3 and V is TRBV5-1; 10 bases map to TRBD1. The CDR3 is 16 amino acids. The trim removed 4 bases at V and 2 bases at J, leaving 6 bases unmatched. The germline V gene has CDR1 SGHRS and CDR2 YFSETQ. The CDR3 region is CASSRTGQGAGNTIYF. The CDR3, as DNA: TGCGCCAGCAGCAGGACCGGACAGGGGGCTGGAAACACCATATATTTT.

CDR3 nucleotide sequence: TGTGCCAGCTCACCACAAACAGGGGGGACCTACGAGCAGTACTTC. Its protein is CASSPQTGGTYEQYF. The chain recombines TRBV18 with TRBJ2-7, with 8 nucleotides matching TRBD1. Germline lookup yields CDR1 KGHSH and CDR2 LQKENI. This CDR3 contains 15 residues. The trim removed 1 base at V and 2 bases at J, leaving 4 bases unmatched.

This chain connects TRBV4-3 to TRBJ1-4, with D unresolved. Germline values: CDR1 LGHNA, CDR2 YSLEER. V lost 4 bases and J lost 0, with 15 bases in between. The length of the CDR3 is 17 residues. The CDR3 region is CASSRRLTVATNEKLFF. CDR3 sequence (DNA): TGCGCCAGCAGCCGACGCTTAACAGTTGCAACTAATGAAAAACTGTTTTTT.

V usage is TRBV29-1 and J usage is TRBJ2-1, with TRBD1 identical over 7 bases. CDR1 is SQVTM and CDR2 is ANQGSEA in the germline V gene. This CDR3 has 13 amino acids. With V trimmed by 4 bases and J by 8 bases, 8 bases remained unmatched. CDR3 sequence (DNA): TGCAGCGTTGTGACAGGGCGCGGATATGAGCAGTTCTTC. Translating it yields CSVVTGRGYEQFF.

The rearrangement joins TRBV29-1 to TRBJ2-7; TRBD2 matches 15 bases. Trimming took 3 bases from V and 4 from J; bases not matched to a gene: 7. This CDR3 has 16 residues. Germline assignment: CDR1 SQVTM and CDR2 ANQGSEA. The DNA for the CDR3 is TGCAGCGTTGATGGGGGACTAGCGGGAGGTTTTTACGAGCAGTACTTC. Its translation is CSVDGGLAGGFYEQYF.

This chain's CDR3 is CAWSNLGPEGRETQYF. Written as DNA, the CDR3 is TGTGCCTGGAGCAACCTGGGGCCCGAGGGGAGGGAGACCCAGTACTTC. V gene TRBV30 combines with J gene TRBJ2-5, with D possibly matching TRBD2 (6 bases). The CDR3 runs 16 residues. The V and J ends lost 3 bases and 5 bases respectively, with 22 bases between them. CDR1 and CDR2 (germline): GTSNPN, SVGIG (reference sequence).

The chain combines TRBV11-2 with TRBJ1-4; D is undetermined. The CDR3 runs to 16 residues. From germline, CDR1 is SGHAT and CDR2 FQNNGV. Trimming stripped 5 bases from V and 2 bases from J, with 15 bases between. This chain's CDR3 is CASSPVAGATNEKLFF. The CDR3, as DNA: TGTGCCAGCAGCCCTGTGGCAGGCGCGACTAATGAAAAACTGTTTTTT. Variable domain in full (rest from reference TRBV11-2 and TRBJ1-4): EAGVAQSPRYKIIEKRQSVAFWCNPISGHATLYWYQQILGQGPKLLIQFQNNGVVDDSQLPKDRFSAERLKGVDSTLKIQPAKLEDSAVYLCASSPVAGATNEKLFFGSGTQLSVL.

The table lists this clone with a few counts. The chain carries TRBV2 and TRBJ2-7; TRBD2 aligns across 7 bases. The CDR3 extends over 14 amino acids. Germline values: CDR1 SNHLY, CDR2 FYNNEI. V trimming: 6 bases; J trimming: 3 bases; junction bases outside the gene matches: 8. The CDR3 sequence: CASSLKGTIYEQYF. As DNA, the CDR3 is TGTGCCAGCAGCCTAAAAGGGACTATCTACGAGCAGTACTTC. The variable domain in full, completed from reference TRBV2 and TRBJ2-7, reads EPEVTQTPSHQVTQMGQEVILRCVPISNHLYFYWYRQILGQKVEFLVSFYNNEISEKSEIFDDQFSVERPDGSNFTLKIRSTKLEDSAMYFCASSLKGTIYEQYFGPGTRLTVT.

The table lists this clone with a few counts. The chain has TRBV18 and TRBJ2-3; 9 bases align to TRBD2. V lost 2 bases and J lost 2; bases outside the gene matches: 5. Germline CDR1 reads KGHSH; CDR2 reads LQKENI. The CDR3 contains 16 residues. CDR3 sequence reads: CASSPSLAGYTDTQYF. The CDR3 DNA follows: TGTGCCAGCTCACCAAGCCTAGCGGGATACACAGATACGCAGTATTTT.

This clone occurred once. The CDR3 DNA is TGTGCCAGCAGCCAAGTTAAGGGGGCTAATGAAAAACTGTTTTTT. Translation: CASSQVKGANEKLFF. This chain links TRBV3-1 (or the pseudogene TRBV3-2) with TRBJ1-4; D possibly corresponds to TRBD1 (6 bases). Germline V gene data show CDR1 as LGHDT and CDR2 as YNNKEL (reference sequence). The ends were cut back, 1 base at V and 3 bases at J, with 9 bases in the middle. This CDR3 has 15 residues.

This rearrangement joins TRBV19 to TRBJ1-3; unclear D gene. This CDR3 is built from 14 residues. V lost 3 bases and J lost 2, with 8 bases in between. CDR1 and CDR2 (germline): LNHDA, SQIVND (reference sequence). The CDR3 nucleotides read TGTGCCAGTAGTATGGCCGGGACTGGAAACACCATATATTTT. Translated: CASSMAGTGNTIYF.

This chain joins TRBV4-1 and TRBJ2-3; tentatively, D is TRBD1 (6 bases). CDR1 and CDR2 (germline): MGHRA, YSYEKL. Trimming cost V 2 bases and J 2 bases, with 14 bases left between them. The CDR3 is 16 residues long. The CDR3 protein is CASSQRTVSDTDTQYF. The DNA of the CDR3 is TGCGCCAGCAGCCAAAGGACAGTCTCCGACACAGATACGCAGTATTTT.

The chain carries TRBV19 and TRBJ1-5; D call uncertain. V lost 7 bases to trimming and J lost 1 base, with 5 bases between them. The CDR3 consists of 12 residues. CDR1 and CDR2 from the germline V gene are LNHDA and SQIVND (reference sequence). The CDR3 sequence is CASMTSNQPQHF. The CDR3 bases are TGTGCCAGTATGACAAGCAATCAGCCCCAGCATTTT.

This chain links TRBV4-1 with TRBJ2-7; D gene uncertain. From germline, CDR1 is MGHRA and CDR2 YSYEKL. V was pared by 0 bases and J by 2 bases, with 8 bases between. The CDR3 covers 14 residues. This chain's CDR3 is CASSQDMSTYEQYF. In nucleotides, the CDR3 is TGCGCCAGCAGCCAAGATATGTCTACCTACGAGCAGTACTTC.

CDR3 sequence: CASSLRAGGTDTQYF. The DNA for the CDR3 is TGTGCCAGCAGTTTAAGAGCGGGAGGTACAGATACGCAGTATTTT. The rearrangement links TRBV27 to TRBJ2-3, with 9 bases fitting TRBD2. Germline V gene sequence: CDR1 MNHEY, CDR2 SMNVEV (reference sequence). This CDR3 has 15 amino acids. V trimming: 2 bases; J trimming: 3 bases; junction bases outside the gene matches: 3.

The gene calls are TRBV2 and TRBJ2-7, with D possibly TRBD1 on 7 matching bases. V lost 8 bases to trimming and J lost 4 bases, with 15 bases between them. This CDR3 contains 13 residues. Germline CDR1 and CDR2: SNHLY and FYNNEI. CDR3 bases: TGTGCCAGCCGACAGGGACTCGATTACGAGCAGTACTTC. This gives the protein CASRQGLDYEQYF. The variable domain in full, with the rest retrieved from reference TRBV2 and TRBJ2-7, is EPEVTQTPSHQVTQMGQEVILRCVPISNHLYFYWYRQILGQKVEFLVSFYNNEISEKSEIFDDQFSVERPDGSNFTLKIRSTKLEDSAMYFCASRQGLDYEQYFGPGTRLTVT.

The chain joins TRBV3-1 (or the pseudogene TRBV3-2) to TRBJ2-3, with D maybe TRBD2 (6 bases). The CDR3 loop spans 13 amino acids. The V end was cut by 7 bases, the J end by 5 bases, with 13 bases between. Germline lookup yields CDR1 LGHDT and CDR2 YNNKEL (reference sequence). CDR3 nucleotide sequence: TGTGCCAGCACCGAACGGGGGAGAGATACGCAGTATTTT. This codes for CASTERGRDTQYF.

This clone was counted a few times. The chain uses TRBV5-1 and TRBJ2-5; 16 positions agree with TRBD2. Germline CDR1 is SGHRS and CDR2 is YFSETQ. Trimming cost V 1 base and J 2 bases; bases outside gene matches: 5. This CDR3 region has 18 residues. The CDR3 nucleotides are TGCGCCAGCAGCTTGAAGCCGGGACTAGCGGGAGGGCAAGAGACCCAGTACTTC. This encodes CASSLKPGLAGGQETQYF.

This clone showed up just a few times. For the CDR3, the DNA is TGCGCCAGCAGCTTGGTCCTAGCGGGAGTCTATGAGCAGTTCTTC. Protein: CASSLVLAGVYEQFF. This chain uses TRBV5-1 with TRBJ2-1, with 10 nucleotides matching TRBD2. Per germline, CDR1 SGHRS and CDR2 YFSETQ. The ends lost 0 bases at V and 8 bases at J; junction bases unmatched: 5. The CDR3 extends over 15 amino acids.

V is TRBV20-1 and J is TRBJ2-7, with 9 bases lining up with TRBD1. The CDR3 totals 14 residues. The V segment lost 3 bases and the J segment 3 bases; nucleotides outside the gene matches: 6. The germline V gene encodes CDR1 DFQATT and CDR2 SNEGSKA (reference sequence). The CDR3 loop reads CSASPGQGLYEQYF. The DNA for the CDR3 is TGCAGTGCTAGTCCGGGACAGGGCCTCTACGAGCAGTACTTC.

The CDR3 loop reads CASSPRWERYNEQFF. In DNA form, the CDR3 reads TGTGCCAGCAGCCCCCGGTGGGAGCGGTACAATGAGCAGTTCTTC. This chain connects TRBV3-1 (or the pseudogene TRBV3-2) to TRBJ2-1; D possibly corresponds to TRBD2 (5 bases). The CDR3 loop spans 15 amino acids. Germline loops: CDR1 LGHDT, CDR2 YNNKEL (reference sequence). Trimming left V 4 bases short and J 4 bases short, with 14 bases between.

The genes are TRBV5-1 and TRBJ2-7, with D unclear. Germline values: CDR1 SGHRS, CDR2 YFSETQ. This CDR3 spans 13 amino acids. V was pared by 8 bases and J by 1 base, with 13 bases between. The CDR3 nucleotides are TGCGCCAGTACTCGAGGCAGTTCCTACGAGCAGTACTTC. Encoded protein: CASTRGSSYEQYF.